These 7 T cell receptor beta chains were sequenced from one sample in a study of T cell clonality in common variable immunodeficiency. The repertoire was sequenced with immunoSEQ multiplex PCR; TCRdb's copy has only in-frame clones and lacks some. Listed for the sample are under 45,000 clones, none seen a single time. Source material: peripheral blood mononuclear cells. The receptors shown here come from a person aged 18 to 69 in good health.

This clone was seen many times. The read gets to within 3 residues of the CDR3 end, and the germline J gene fills in the rest. The chain links TRBV7-2 to TRBJ2-7; 12 bases fit TRBD2. This CDR3 has 14 residues. The V and J ends lost 5 bases and 3 bases, in that order; junction bases with no gene match: 2. Germline CDR1 reads SGHTA; CDR2 reads FQGNSA. The CDR3 here is CASSRTSGIYEQYF. The CDR3 DNA, read in part, is TGTGCCAGCAGCCGGACTAGCGGGATCTACGAG.

This clone has ten or more counts. Read sequence stops 3 residues before the CDR3 end, and the germline J gene provides the missing end. The gene calls are TRBV5-1 and TRBJ2-7; TRBD1 might be the D (5 bases). With 0 bases removed from V and 2 bases from J, the gap between germline ends came to 9 bases. This CDR3 has 14 residues. Germline CDR1 and CDR2: SGHRS and YFSETQ. This CDR3 reads CASSLADRTYEQYF. CDR3 bases read: TGCGCCAGCAGCTTGGCCGACAGAACCTACGAG.

Only a few counts were recorded for this clone. Incomplete CDR3 DNA: TGCGCCAGCAGGTCCCAGGGCTCCTACAATGAG. Protein: CASRSQGSYNE. The full CDR3 protein is CASRSQGSYNEQFF. V gene TRBV5-1 combines with J gene TRBJ2-1, with D maybe TRBD1 (5 bases). The CDR3 is cut off 3 residues early in the read; its end comes from the germline J gene. The CDR3 extends over 14 amino acids. CDR1 and CDR2 (germline): SGHRS, YFSETQ. V was pared by 5 bases and J by 0 bases, with 9 bases between.

This clone was detected ten times or more. Read sequence stops 3 residues before the CDR3 end, and the germline J gene provides the missing end. This chain joins TRBV10-1 and TRBJ2-7; 10 bases agree with TRBD1. CDR1 is WNHNN, CDR2 SYGVQD, per germline (reference sequence). The CDR3 spans 15 residues. The V segment lost 5 bases and the J segment 4 bases; nucleotides outside the gene matches: 8. CDR3 sequence reads: CASSLGTGAGYEQYF. CDR3 DNA, as far as it was read: TGCGCCAGCAGTCTAGGGACAGGGGCAGGGTACGAG.

This clone occurred many times. Read coverage stops 3 residues before the CDR3 terminus; the germline J gene supplies the remainder. V and J are TRBV5-1 and TRBJ2-3; D might be TRBD1 (6 bases). V lost 3 bases and J 0 bases, leaving 11 bases between the germline ends. The CDR3 totals 15 residues. The germline V gene encodes CDR1 SGHRS and CDR2 YFSETQ. The covered CDR3 bases are TGCGCCAGCAGCTCCCAGGGGTATAGCACAGATACG. This encodes CASSSQGYSTDT. The entire CDR3 reads CASSSQGYSTDTQYF.

This clone was found many times. The CDR3 end falls 3 residues outside the read, so it is completed with the germline J gene. The J gene is TRBJ1-4, the V gene TRBV18; D remains ambiguous. CDR3 length: 15 residues. Trimming took 6 bases from V and 7 from J, leaving 18 bases between them. Germline V gene sequence: CDR1 KGHSH, CDR2 LQKENI. This chain's CDR3 is CASSTTSSSGEKLFF. The sequenced CDR3 bases are TGTGCCAGCTCCACGACGTCGTCCTCGGGTGAAAAA.

This clone appeared many times. The read ends 3 residues before the CDR3 terminus; that terminus is restored from the germline J gene. V usage is TRBV4-1 and J usage is TRBJ1-1; 7 nucleotides line up with TRBD1. V shed 3 bases and J 4 bases; nucleotides not matched to a gene: 5. The CDR3 has 14 amino acids. The germline gives CDR1 MGHRA, CDR2 YSYEKL. The CDR3 DNA, read in part, is TGCGCCAGCAGCCACCAGGGGGGAAGCACTGAA. Encoded protein: CASSHQGGSTE. The CDR3 as a whole reads CASSHQGGSTEAFF.